These 7 T cell receptor beta chains share one sample of origin, sequenced in a study of shared clonotypes between healthy human individuals. TCRdb's copy holds only in-frame clones and misses some; the assay was immunoSEQ multiplex PCR. The data hold about 2.4 million clones, with approximately 94% observed a single time. The specimen was naive CD4+ T cells from PBMCs. Subset denoted: CD45RA+ positively selected. The receptors derive from a young man in good health. Some clones in this sample may be carry-over from other donors' samples.

This clone was seen only once. This chain joins TRBV4-3 and TRBJ1-3; D is ambiguous. Trimming shortened V by 0 bases and J by 0 bases, and 9 bases separated the two germline ends. The germline gives CDR1 LGHNA, CDR2 YSLEER. The CDR3 has 16 amino acids. CDR3 sequence: CASSQEWTSSGNTIYF. The CDR3 bases are TGCGCCAGCAGCCAAGAGTGGACGAGCTCTGGAAACACCATATATTTT.

The chain couples TRBV10-3 to TRBJ1-4, with D unclear. CDR1 ENHRY and CDR2 SYGVKD come from the germline V gene. The length of the CDR3 is 16 residues. Trimming removed 3 bases from V and 2 bases from J, with 13 bases in between. The CDR3 region has the DNA TGTGCCATCAGTGAATTCGCCCGGATGACTAATGAAAAACTGTTTTTT. Its translation: CAISEFARMTNEKLFF.

V is TRBV2 and J is TRBJ1-3; TRBD1 matches 7 bases. There are 17 residues in the CDR3. Germline V gene lookup returns CDR1 SNHLY and CDR2 FYNNEI. J lost 4 bases, V lost 10 bases, and 19 bases had no gene match. The CDR3 here is CATSRRGDRVGGNTIYF. CDR3 nucleotides: TGTGCCACCTCTAGGAGGGGAGACAGGGTAGGAGGAAACACCATATATTTT.

This chain links TRBV29-1 with TRBJ2-5; TRBD1 matches at 8 bases. The V gene end was trimmed by 6 bases and the J gene end by 4 bases; junction bases not matched to a gene: 10. The germline V gene has CDR1 SQVTM and CDR2 ANQGSEA. The CDR3 runs 14 residues. CDR3: CSVVRTGIGETQYF. As DNA, the CDR3 is TGCAGCGTAGTAAGGACAGGGATCGGAGAGACCCAGTACTTC.

This clone has just one count. This CDR3 reads CASSLQAGSYNEQFF. CDR3 DNA sequence: TGTGCCAGCAGCTTGCAAGCGGGCTCCTACAATGAGCAGTTCTTC. This chain links TRBV5-4 with TRBJ2-1; tentatively, D is TRBD2 (6 bases). V was cut by 1 base and J by 0 bases, with 8 bases left in between. The CDR3 is 15 amino acids. Germline-derived CDR1 and CDR2 are SGHNT and YYREEE (reference sequence).

The V call is TRBV30, the J call TRBJ2-7; tentative D call: TRBD2 (5 bases). V lost 3 bases and J lost 3, with 15 bases in between. Per the germline V gene, CDR1 is GTSNPN and CDR2 is SVGIG (reference sequence). CDR3 length equals 14 residues. DNA of the CDR3: TGTGCCTGGAGCGAAGGACTGGGAAACTACGAGCAGTACTTC. Amino acid sequence: CAWSEGLGNYEQYF. Variable domain in full (rest from reference TRBV30 and TRBJ2-7): SQTIHQWPATLVQPVGSPLSLECTVEGTSNPNLYWYRQAAGRGLQLLFYSVGIGQISSEVPQNLSASRPQDRQFILSSKKLLLSDSGFYLCAWSEGLGNYEQYFGPGTRLTVT.

This rearrangement joins TRBV5-4 to TRBJ1-2; maybe TRBD1 (5 bases). The CDR3 totals 12 residues. Germline V gene data show CDR1 as SGHNT and CDR2 as YYREEE (reference sequence). Trimming cost V 1 base and J 8 bases, with 9 bases left between them. CDR3 sequence (DNA): TGTGCCAGCAGCTTGAGAGGGGTCGGCTACACCTTC. It specifies CASSLRGVGYTF.